This record covers a single TCR beta chain. No cognate antigen has been identified for it. No base qualities exist here, and no much larger clone lies one base off it. Library method: PCR. TCRdb names Illumina HiSeq 2500 as the instrument used. TCR libraries were prepared with molecular barcoding, using unique molecular identifiers to normalize TCRbeta repertoire quantification. The public reads were run again by TCRdb, first through fastp at Q25 and then through MiXCR, and only productive beta chains were kept. Rows merge per CDR3 protein into single entries with the most common DNA and genes. The sample table holds a few hundred thousand distinct CDR3 sequences, of which 15% to 20% were seen once. The ten largest clonotypes hold around 30% of the sample. The data were obtained in a study of T-cell reconstitution after alpha-beta-depleted transplantation in children (dated by TCRdb to about 2016). Turning to the overall study: Using TCR repertoire profiling, the study quantitatively followed how T-cell immune reconstitution unfolded in children after TCRalphabeta/CD19-depleted allogeneic hematopoietic cell transplantation.

Taken with the paper, the label for treatment or condition translates to: allogeneic hematopoietic cell transplantation with graft depleted of TCRalphabeta T cells and CD19 B cells. The children who served as transplant recipients had been given grafts of TCRalphabeta/CD19-depleted allogeneic hematopoietic cells. Study-level results and caveats: Over subsequent months, a decline in hyperexpanded clone frequencies was noted, and after one year, T-cell counts and TCRbeta diversity were mostly ascribed to newly produced T cells. The apparently early alphabetaT-cell count recovery about two months after transplant was reportedly dependent on only several hundred rapidly expanded clones derived from non-depleted graft cells. The high TCRbeta diversity at day 60 in some patients was ascribed to recipient T cells and intrathymic progenitors that had survived conditioning.

This TCR was sampled from a boy under two years old who had a stem cell transplant for Wiskott-Aldrich syndrome, so the T cells may come from the graft donor. The specimen was PBMCs, mostly from graft donor cells, collected 360 days after TCRalphabeta/CD19-depleted stem cell transplant.

The base sequence is TGTGCCAGCAAAAAATTTCGGGGACAGGGCGCCAATGAGCAGTTCTTC. This is translated as CASKKFRGQGANEQFF. The rearranged chain carries TRBV2 and TRBJ2-1; 9 middle bases align to TRBD1. As encoded in the germline V gene, CDR1 is SNHLY while CDR2 is FYNNEI. Clipping removes 7 bases from V and 6 bases from J, with 13 as the unmatched junction base count. Reading from cysteine to phenylalanine, the CDR3 counts 16 amino acids. This entry keeps only the CDR3 DNA: 48 bases, framed from base 1.